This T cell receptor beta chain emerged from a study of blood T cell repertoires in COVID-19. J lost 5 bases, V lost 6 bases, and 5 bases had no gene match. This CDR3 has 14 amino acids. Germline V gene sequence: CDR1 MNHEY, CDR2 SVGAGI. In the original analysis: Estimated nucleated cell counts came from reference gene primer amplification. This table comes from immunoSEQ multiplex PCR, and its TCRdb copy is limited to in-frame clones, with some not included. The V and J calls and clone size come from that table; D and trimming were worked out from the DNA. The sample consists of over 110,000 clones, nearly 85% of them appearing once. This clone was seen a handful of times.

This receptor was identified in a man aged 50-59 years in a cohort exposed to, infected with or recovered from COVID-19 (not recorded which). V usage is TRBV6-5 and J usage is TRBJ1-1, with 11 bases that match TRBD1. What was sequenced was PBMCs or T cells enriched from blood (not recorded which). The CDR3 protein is CASSGDRGRTEAFF. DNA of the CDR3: TGTGCCAGCAGCGGGGACAGGGGGAGGACTGAAGCTTTCTTT.